This T cell receptor beta chain was observed in a study of blood T cell repertoires in COVID-19. Trimming took 2 bases from V and 0 from J; bases not matched to a gene: 12. Per germline, CDR1 SGHVS and CDR2 FQNEAQ. This CDR3 region has 19 residues. Original handling: The authors estimated nucleated cell counts from reference gene primer amplification. Profiled with immunoSEQ multiplex PCR; TCRdb holds only in-frame clones, not every one. D and trimming come from the DNA, and the V and J calls and clone size come from that table. The repertoire holds 250,000 to 300,000 clones, with approximately 86% as singletons.

The sequenced sample consisted of peripheral blood. The sequence came from a man aged 30 to 39 with active or convalescent COVID-19. The chain is built from TRBV7-8 and TRBJ1-5, with 8 bases aligning to TRBD1. CDR3 coding DNA: TGTGCCAGCAGCTTACCCTCGGGGACAGGCTATACTAGCAATCAGCCCCAGCATTTT. This encodes CASSLPSGTGYTSNQPQHF.